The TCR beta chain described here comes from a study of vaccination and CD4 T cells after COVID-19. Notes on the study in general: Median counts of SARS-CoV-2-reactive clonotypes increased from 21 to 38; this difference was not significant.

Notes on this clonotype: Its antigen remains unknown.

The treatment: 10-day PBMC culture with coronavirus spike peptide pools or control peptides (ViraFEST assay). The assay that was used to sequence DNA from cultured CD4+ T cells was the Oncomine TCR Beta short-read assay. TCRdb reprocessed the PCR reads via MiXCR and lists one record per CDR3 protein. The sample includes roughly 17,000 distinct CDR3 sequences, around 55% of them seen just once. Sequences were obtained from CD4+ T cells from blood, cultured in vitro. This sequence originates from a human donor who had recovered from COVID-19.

The CDR3 region is CASSPQRAPNYGYTF. The CDR3 nucleotides are TGTGCCAGCAGCCCGCAGCGGGCGCCAAACTATGGCTACACCTTC. The genes are TRBV7-8 and TRBJ1-2; D gene unclear. Trimming took off 5 bases at V and 2 bases at J, with 15 bases between the two ends. Germline V gene lookup returns CDR1 SGHVS and CDR2 FQNEAQ. The CDR3 loop spans 15 amino acids.